This TCR beta chain was obtained from a study of T cells in Graves' hyperthyroidism and ophthalmopathy. Findings and caveats of the study: In blood, most of the thyroid clonotypes expanded above 0.001 were also present.

For this clonotype: What it binds is not known.

TCR beta CDR3 sequences were amplified from RNA transcripts. The study used the HTBI primer set for a first-round RT-PCR of the TCR CDR3. TCRdb redid the calling of the multiplex PCR reads with MiXCR, one entry per CDR3 protein. The sample yields about 400,000 distinct CDR3 sequences, about 16% seen once. This CDR3 region has 15 residues. Germline CDR1 is KGHSH and CDR2 is LQKENI. Trimming took 1 base from V and 4 from J; bases not matched to a gene: 6. Patients aged 18 to 65 had newly diagnosed hyperthyroidism that had lasted under 2 months. This clonotype was obtained from a woman between 25 and 40 years old with Graves' hyperthyroidism. The genes are TRBV18 and TRBJ2-7; 8 positions agree with TRBD2. Sequenced input: blood. DNA for the CDR3: TGTGCCAGCTCACCACGGAGCGGGAGTCAATACGAGCAGTACTTC. Translated, it gives CASSPRSGSQYEQYF.